The following is a T cell receptor (beta chain) sequence with its context. No antigen is known for it. This entry comes from a study of long-term antiretroviral therapy in people with HIV. About the research overall: By about a decade, the earliest samples predate the 2015 immediate-ART recommendation.

The V end was cut by 5 bases, the J end by 7 bases, with 18 bases between. CDR1 is SGHNT, CDR2 YENEEA, per germline. There are 15 residues in the CDR3. Sequencing relied on immunoSEQ assay v3.0, run at survey level. Here immunoSEQ multiplex PCR was the method, and the copy in TCRdb shows in-frame clones only, minus some. Of tens of thousands of clones listed, about 76% are singletons. The study's findings and limits: Clones expanded before ART dominated the repertoire at all time points.

The sequenced sample was unsorted PBMCs, obtained 0.1 years before starting antiretroviral therapy. The V and J genes are TRBV11-3 and TRBJ2-1; D is possibly TRBD1 or TRBD2 (5 bases each). The source of this sequence is a man in his forties with HIV. CDR3: CASSDIGTEGNEQFF. In DNA form, the CDR3 reads TGTGCCAGCAGCGACATCGGGACGGAAGGGAATGAGCAGTTCTTC.